In this sample, the clone carrying this T cell receptor beta chain turned up a few times. Its target is not known. TCRdb's table, derived via immunoSEQ multiplex PCR, lists solely in-frame clones and lacks some. Here the sample spans about 120,000 clones, around 84% being singletons. This sample is part of a study of radiotherapy plus CTLA-4 blockade in lung cancer. At the level of the study: Objective responses were observed in 18% of patients, and disease control was achieved by roughly 29%.

Study conclusions and caveats: TCR clones originating in tumors grew in number in blood after radiotherapy plus ipilimumab.

Lung cancer patients with chemo-refractory metastatic non-small-cell disease were given focal radiation plus CTLA-4 blockade with ipilimumab. Germline assignment: CDR1 MNHEY and CDR2 SVGAGI. The V and J ends lost 2 bases and 5 bases respectively, with 15 bases between them. CDR3 length: 15 residues. This receptor was taken from a human donor with non-small cell lung cancer that progressed on radiotherapy plus ipilimumab. Some clones in this sample may be carry-over from other donors' samples. The chain has TRBV6-5 and TRBJ2-5; the D call may be TRBD1 or TRBD2 (6 bases each). Source: peripheral blood, taken from a patient treated with radiotherapy plus ipilimumab. In DNA form, the CDR3 reads TGTGCCAGCAGTTACAGTATGGGGGGCGCTGAGACCCAGTACTTC. This translates into CASSYSMGGAETQYF.